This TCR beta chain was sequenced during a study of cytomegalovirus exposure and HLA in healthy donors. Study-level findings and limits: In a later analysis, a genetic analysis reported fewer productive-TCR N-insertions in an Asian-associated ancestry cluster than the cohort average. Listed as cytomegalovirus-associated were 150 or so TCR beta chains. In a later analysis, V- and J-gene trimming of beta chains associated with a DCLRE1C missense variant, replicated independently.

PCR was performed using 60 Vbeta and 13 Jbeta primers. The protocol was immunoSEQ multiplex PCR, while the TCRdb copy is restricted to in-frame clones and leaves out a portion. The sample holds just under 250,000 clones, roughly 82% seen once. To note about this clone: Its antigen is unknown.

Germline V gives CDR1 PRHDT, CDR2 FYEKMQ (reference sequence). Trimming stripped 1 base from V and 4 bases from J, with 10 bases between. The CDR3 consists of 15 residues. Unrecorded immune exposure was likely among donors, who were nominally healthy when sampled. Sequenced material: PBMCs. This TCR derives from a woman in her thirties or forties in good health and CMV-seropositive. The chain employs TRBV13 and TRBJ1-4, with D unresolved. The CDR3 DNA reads TGTGCCAGCAGCTTAGCAGAATCCGATAATGAAAAACTGTTTTTT. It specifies CASSLAESDNEKLFF.